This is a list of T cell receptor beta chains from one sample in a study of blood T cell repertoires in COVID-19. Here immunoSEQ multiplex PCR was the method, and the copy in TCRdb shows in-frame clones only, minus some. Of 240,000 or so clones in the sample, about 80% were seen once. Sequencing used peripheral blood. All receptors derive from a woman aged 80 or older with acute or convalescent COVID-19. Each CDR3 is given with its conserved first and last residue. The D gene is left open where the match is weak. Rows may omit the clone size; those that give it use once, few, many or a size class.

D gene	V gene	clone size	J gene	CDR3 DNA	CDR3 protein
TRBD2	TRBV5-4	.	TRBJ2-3	TGTGCCAGCAGCCAGCGGGGAAGCACAGATACGCAGTATTTT	CASSQRGSTDTQYF
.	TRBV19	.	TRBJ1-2	TGTGCCACATCTCCGGGGGGTAACTATGGCTACACCTTC	CATSPGGNYGYTF
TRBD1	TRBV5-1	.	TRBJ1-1	TGCGCCAGCAGCCGGACAGGGGGCGGTGAAGCTTTCTTT	CASSRTGGGEAFF
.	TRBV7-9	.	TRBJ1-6	TGTGCCAGCGGGCCAGATTTAGGGCAGGGGATATCACCCCTCCACTTT	CASGPDLGQGISPLHF
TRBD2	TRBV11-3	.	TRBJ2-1	TGTGCCAGCAGCTTAGAAGGGACTAGCGGGAGTCCCTCCTACAATGAGCAGTTCTTC	CASSLEGTSGSPSYNEQFF
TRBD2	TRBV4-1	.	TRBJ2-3	TGCGCCAGCAGCCAAGTCGTGTCTTTGACTAGCGGCACAGATACGCAGTATTTT	CASSQVVSLTSGTDTQYF
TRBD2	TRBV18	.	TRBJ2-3	TGTGCCAGCTCACCTACTAGCGGGAGGATCCCAGATACGCAGTATTTT	CASSPTSGRIPDTQYF
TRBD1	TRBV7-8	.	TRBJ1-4	TGTGCCAGCAACCTAAACAGGGGGCTAGGAGAAAAACTGTTTTTT	CASNLNRGLGEKLFF
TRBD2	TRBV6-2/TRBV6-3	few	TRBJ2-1	TGTGCCAGCAGTTACCTTCCAGGTAGCGGGAGATTTTACAATGAGCAGTTCTTC	CASSYLPGSGRFYNEQFF
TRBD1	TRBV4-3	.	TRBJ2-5	TGCGCCAGCAGCCAAGGTTCAGGGGGACCACAAGAGACCCAGTACTTC	CASSQGSGGPQETQYF
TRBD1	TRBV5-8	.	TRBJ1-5	TGTGCCAGCAGCATGACAGGGAGCTATCAGCCCCAGCATTTT	CASSMTGSYQPQHF
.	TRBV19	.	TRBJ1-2	TGTGCCAGTAGTAATGAGTACGGTCCCTATGGCTACACCTTC	CASSNEYGPYGYTF
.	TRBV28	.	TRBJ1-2	TGTGCCAGCAGTTTATATAGCCACGGCTATGGCTACACCTTC	CASSLYSHGYGYTF
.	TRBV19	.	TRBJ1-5	TGTGCCAGTACCCATACGGGGTTCAATCAGCCCCAGCATTTT	CASTHTGFNQPQHF
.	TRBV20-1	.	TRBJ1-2	TGCAGTGCTAGGCAGGGATATGGCTACACCTTC	CSARQGYGYTF
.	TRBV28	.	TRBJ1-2	TGTGCCAGCAGACCGGGACACTGGGATAACTATGGCTACACCTTC	CASRPGHWDNYGYTF
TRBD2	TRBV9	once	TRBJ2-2	TGTGCCAGCAGCGCCGCCGGGACTAGAGGCACCGGGGAGCTGTTTTTT	CASSAAGTRGTGELFF
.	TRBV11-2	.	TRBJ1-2	TGTGCCAGTACCGCGACAGTAAACTATGGCTACACCTTC	CASTATVNYGYTF
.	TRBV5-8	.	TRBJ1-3	TGTGCCAGCAGCTTCGCTGACTTCCTCTCTGGAAACACCATATATTTT	CASSFADFLSGNTIYF
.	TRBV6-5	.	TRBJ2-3	TGTGCCAGCTCACGAGGGGGGGCAAATACGCAGTATTTT	CASSRGGANTQYF
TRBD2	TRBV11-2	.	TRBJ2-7	TGTGCCAGCAGCACCCTAGCGGGACCCTACGAGCAGTACTTC	CASSTLAGPYEQYF
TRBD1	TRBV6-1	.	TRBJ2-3	TGTGCCAGCAGTGACCGGGACAGGGGCACAGATACGCAGTATTTT	CASSDRDRGTDTQYF
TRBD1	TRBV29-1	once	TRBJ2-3	TGCAGCGTGGGACAGGGGGGAGATACGCAGTATTTT	CSVGQGGDTQYF
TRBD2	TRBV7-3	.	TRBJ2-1	TGTGCCAGCAGCTCGAATAGCGGGGGAACGTACAATGAGCAGTTCTTC	CASSSNSGGTYNEQFF
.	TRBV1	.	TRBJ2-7	TGCACCAGCAGCCCCTCCCTAGCGGAGTCCTACGAGCAGTACTTC	CTSSPSLAESYEQYF
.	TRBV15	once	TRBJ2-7	TGTGCCACCAGCAGACCATTCGGACAGGGAGGGGGTAGGTCCTACGAGCAGTACTTC	CATSRPFGQGGGRSYEQYF
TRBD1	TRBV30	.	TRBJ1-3	TGTGCCTGGAGGACAGGGCCTGGAAACACCATATATTTT	CAWRTGPGNTIYF
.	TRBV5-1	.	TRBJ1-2	TGCGCCAGCAGCGTAGACAGTTATGGCTACACCTTC	CASSVDSYGYTF
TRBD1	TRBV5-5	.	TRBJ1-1	TGTGCCAGCAGCTTGCTGACAGGGGGCGTCACTGAAGCTTTCTTT	CASSLLTGGVTEAFF
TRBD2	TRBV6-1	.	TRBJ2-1	TGTGCCAGCAGTGAATACGGAGGGACTAGCTTATCTGAGCAGTTCTTC	CASSEYGGTSLSEQFF
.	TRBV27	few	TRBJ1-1	TGTGCCAGCACGGTGGCGGGGAACACTGAAGCTTTCTTT	CASTVAGNTEAFF
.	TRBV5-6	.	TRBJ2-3	TGTGCCAGCAGCGATATTGTTGCGGATACGCAGTATTTT	CASSDIVADTQYF
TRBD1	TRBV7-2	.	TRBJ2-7	TGTGCCAGCAGCTCTCAGGGGGCTTCCTACGAGCAGTACTTC	CASSSQGASYEQYF